Sequencing of this T cell receptor beta chain was carried out in a study of T cells in localized non-small cell lung cancer. Study-wide points: Because only a single region of the tumor was sequenced, heterogeneity remains possible.

Libraries were prepared by immunoSEQ multiplex PCR; TCRdb keeps only in-frame clonotypes and omits some of them. Among approximately 63,000 clones listed, roughly 90% were seen once. A word on this clone: Its antigen is still unknown.

Trimming cost V 4 bases and J 0 bases, with 17 bases left between them. Germline V gives CDR1 LNHNV, CDR2 YYDKDF (reference sequence). CDR3 size: 17 residues. This chain uses TRBV15 with TRBJ2-3; D is possibly TRBD1 (5 bases). The sequencing used peripheral blood, collected before any cancer treatment. The sequence was obtained from a man aged 35 to 70 with stage I squamous cell lung carcinoma. For the CDR3, the DNA is TGTGCCACCAGCACCCACCGGACATCATCTAGCACAGATACGCAGTATTTT. Its translation is CATSTHRTSSSTDTQYF.